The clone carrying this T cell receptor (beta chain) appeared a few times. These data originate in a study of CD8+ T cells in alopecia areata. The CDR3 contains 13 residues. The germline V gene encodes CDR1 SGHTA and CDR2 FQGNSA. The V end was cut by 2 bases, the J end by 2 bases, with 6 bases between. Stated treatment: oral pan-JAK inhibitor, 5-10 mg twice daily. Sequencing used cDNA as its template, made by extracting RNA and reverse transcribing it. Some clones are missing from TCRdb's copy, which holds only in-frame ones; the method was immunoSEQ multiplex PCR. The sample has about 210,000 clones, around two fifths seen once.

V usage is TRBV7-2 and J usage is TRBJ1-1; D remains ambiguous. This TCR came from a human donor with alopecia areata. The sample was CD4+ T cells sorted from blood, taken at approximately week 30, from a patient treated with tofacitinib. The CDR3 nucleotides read TGTGCCAGCAGCTTAACGTTTAACACTGAAGCTTTCTTT. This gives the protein CASSLTFNTEAFF.